This paragraph covers one T cell receptor beta chain sequence. This sample was taken from a study of blood T cells in healthy people across ages. Across the whole study: There was about one barcoded beta molecule captured by template switching per two T cells.

Donors each provided approximately 9.6 milliliters of peripheral blood. The authors ran a second PCR of about 7 to 11 cycles using a sample-barcoded 5' primer and a J-beta primer mix. Each CDR3 protein gets one entry after TCRdb re-called the 5' RACE reads with MiXCR. The sample contains under 1 million distinct CDR3 sequences, 40% to 50% of which appear only once. The CDR3 is 14 residues long. Germline CDR1 is MNHEY and CDR2 is SVGEGT. The sample taken for sequencing was blood. The receptor comes from a man in his 60s in good health. The chain is built from TRBV6-2 or TRBV6-3 and TRBJ2-4; tentatively, D is TRBD1 (5 bases). The J call may be incorrect, as the DNA end agrees better with TRBJ2-7. Here the CDR3 DNA reads TGTGCCAGCAGTTACAAGGGGCCCCTCTACGAGCAGTACTTC. This sequence encodes CASSYKGPLYEQYF.